This T cell receptor (beta chain) originates from a study of blood T cell repertoires in COVID-19. TCRdb keeps only in-frame clones here, not all; method: immunoSEQ multiplex PCR. The repertoire holds some 420,000 clones, with roughly nine tenths as singletons. Material: PBMCs or T cells enriched from blood (not recorded which). The clonotype comes from a man aged 25-45 years who had recovered from COVID-19.

The CDR3 spells CASSLNQGYEQYF. In nucleotides, the CDR3 is TGCGCCAGCAGCTTGAATCAGGGGTACGAGCAGTACTTC. The genes are TRBV5-1 and TRBJ2-7; D perhaps matches TRBD1 (6 bases). Between the trimmed V and J ends, which lost 1 base and 4 bases, there was a span of 9 bases. The CDR3 consists of 13 residues. CDR1 is SGHRS and CDR2 is YFSETQ in the germline V gene.